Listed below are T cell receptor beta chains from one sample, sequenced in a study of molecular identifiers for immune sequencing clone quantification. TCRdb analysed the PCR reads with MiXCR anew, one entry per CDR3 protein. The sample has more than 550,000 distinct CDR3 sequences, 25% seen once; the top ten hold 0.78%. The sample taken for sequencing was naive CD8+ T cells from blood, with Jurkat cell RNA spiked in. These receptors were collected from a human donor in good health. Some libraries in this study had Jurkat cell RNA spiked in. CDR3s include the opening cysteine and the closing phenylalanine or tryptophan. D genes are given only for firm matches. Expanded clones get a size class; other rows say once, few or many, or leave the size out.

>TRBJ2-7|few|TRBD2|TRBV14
TGTGCCAGCAGCCCCCGCCCGGGACTAGCGGGAGAGGCGACCTACGAGCAGTACTTC
CASSPRPGLAGEATYEQYF
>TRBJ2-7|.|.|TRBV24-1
TGTGCCACCGCAAATCACGACCCGAGCTCCTACGAGCAGTACTTC
CATANHDPSSYEQYF
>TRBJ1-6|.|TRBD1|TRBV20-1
TGCAGTGCTACCGGGACAGCGAGCTCCTATAATTCACCCCTCCACTTT
CSATGTASSYNSPLHF
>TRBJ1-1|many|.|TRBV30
TGTGCCTGGAGTGTATTTAGGGACGGTGAAGCTTTCTTT
CAWSVFRDGEAFF
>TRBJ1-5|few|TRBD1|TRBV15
TGTGCCACCAGTACCGACAGGGGGCAAGGTCAGCCCCAGCATTTT
CATSTDRGQGQPQHF
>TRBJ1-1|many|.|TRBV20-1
TGCAGTGCTAGGCAGAACACTGAAGCTTTCTTT
CSARQNTEAFF
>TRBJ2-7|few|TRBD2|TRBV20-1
TGCAGTGCTAAGGATGGGGCTAGCGGGGCATACGAGCAGTACTTC
CSAKDGASGAYEQYF
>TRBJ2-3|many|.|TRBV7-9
TGTGCCAGCAGCCGAGTCGGGGATTCTAGCACAGATACGCAGTATTTT
CASSRVGDSSTDTQYF
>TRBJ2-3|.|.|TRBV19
TGTGCCACCAGTCGGGGAGATACGCAGTATTTT
CATSRGDTQYF
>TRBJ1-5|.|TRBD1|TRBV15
TGTGCCACCAGCAGCGACAGGGATTATAGCAATCAGCCCCAGCATTTT
CATSSDRDYSNQPQHF
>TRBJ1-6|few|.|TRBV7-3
TGTGCCAGCAGCTTAAGTCAAAAACAATCCGGACATAATTCACCCCTCCACTTT
CASSLSQKQSGHNSPLHF
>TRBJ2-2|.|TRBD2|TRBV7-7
TGTGCTAGCAGCCCCGGGACTAGCGGGAGGGTCGGTGACACCGGGGAGCTGTTTTTT
CASSPGTSGRVGDTGELFF
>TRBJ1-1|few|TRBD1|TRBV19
TGTGCCAGTGAGGCACTACAGGGGAGGACTGAAGCTTTCTTT
CASEALQGRTEAFF
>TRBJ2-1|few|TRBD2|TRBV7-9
TGTGCCAGCAGCCCGGAGCGGGAGGGGGTTAATGAGCAGTTCTTC
CASSPEREGVNEQFF
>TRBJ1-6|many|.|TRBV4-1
TGCGCCAGCAGCCAAGATCTTGGGGGCTCCTATAATTCACCCCTCCACTTT
CASSQDLGGSYNSPLHF
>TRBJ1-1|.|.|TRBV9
TGTGCCAGCAGCCCCTGGACCCTAGGGGACACTGAAGCTTTCTTT
CASSPWTLGDTEAFF
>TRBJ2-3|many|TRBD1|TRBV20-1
TGCAGTGCTAGAGACCCGTTCAGGGGGCCGGGAGATACGCAGTATTTT
CSARDPFRGPGDTQYF
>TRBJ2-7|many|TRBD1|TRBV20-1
TGCAGTGCTAGGGCATGGACAGGGGGGTACGAGCAGTACTTC
CSARAWTGGYEQYF
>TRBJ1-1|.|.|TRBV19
TGTGCCAGTACCCCGACCCTGGGGCCCGCTCCCCCGGCCCCTGCAGCTTTCTTT
CASTPTLGPAPPAPAAFF
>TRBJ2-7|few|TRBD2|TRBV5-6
TGTGCCAGCAGCTTCGGGGGGGTAATGTACGAGCAGTACTTC
CASSFGGVMYEQYF
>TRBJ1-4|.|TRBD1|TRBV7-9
TGTGCCAGCAGCCAGGGGACAGCGGTTAATGAAAAACTGTTTTTT
CASSQGTAVNEKLFF
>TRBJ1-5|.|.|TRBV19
TGTGCCAGTACCCCGGAGGGTAGTCAGCCCCAGCATTTT
CASTPEGSQPQHF
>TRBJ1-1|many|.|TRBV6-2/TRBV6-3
TGTGCCAGCAGTTACAGCGGACCTGAAGCTTTCTTT
CASSYSGPEAFF
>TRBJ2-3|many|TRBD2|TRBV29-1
TGCAGCGTCCTGACTAGCGGGAGGACCACAGATACGCAGTATTTT
CSVLTSGRTTDTQYF
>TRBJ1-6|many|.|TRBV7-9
TGTGCCAGCAGGCTTCCGGGCAGGGTTAATTCACCCCTCCACTTT
CASRLPGRVNSPLHF
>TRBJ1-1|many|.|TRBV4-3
TGCGCCAGCAGCCAAGAGTCCGGACAGAAAGCTTTCTTT
CASSQESGQKAFF
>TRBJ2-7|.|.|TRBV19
TGTGCCAGTAGTGCCGGGACGGTAATCTACGAGCAGTACTTC
CASSAGTVIYEQYF
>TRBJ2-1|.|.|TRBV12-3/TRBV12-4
TGTGCCAGCAGTTTAGTAGTCAAACAGGGTTATAGGAATGAGCAGTTCTTC
CASSLVVKQGYRNEQFF
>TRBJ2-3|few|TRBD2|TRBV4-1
TGCGCCCGCAGCCAAGGGGGGGCAAGCGGGGGGTATGCAGATACGCAGTATTTT
CARSQGGASGGYADTQYF
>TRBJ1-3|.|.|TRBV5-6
TGTGCCAGCAGCCCCTTGGGAAACACCATATATTTT
CASSPLGNTIYF
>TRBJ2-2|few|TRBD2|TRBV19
TGTGCCAGTAGTATCGGACTAGCGGGGTCGGCCGGGGAGCTGTTTTTT
CASSIGLAGSAGELFF
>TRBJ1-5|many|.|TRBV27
TGTGCCAGCAGTCCGCAAGGGGCAGGCAATCAGCCCCAGCATTTT
CASSPQGAGNQPQHF
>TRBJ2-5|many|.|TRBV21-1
TGTGCCAGCAGTCTCACACCGGGGGAGCGGGAGGAGCAAGAGACCCAGTACTTC
CASSLTPGEREEQETQYF
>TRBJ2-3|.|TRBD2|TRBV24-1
TGTGCCACCAGTGATCCTCGTCGGACTAGTACAGATACGCAGTATTTT
CATSDPRRTSTDTQYF
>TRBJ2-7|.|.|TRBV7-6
TGTGCCAGCAGCTTAGCAACAGGCCCTTCCTACGAGCAGTACTTC
CASSLATGPSYEQYF
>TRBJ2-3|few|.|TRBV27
TGTGCCAGCAGTACGACCGGGACATGGGTTGGACCGGCAGATACGCAGTATTTT
CASSTTGTWVGPADTQYF
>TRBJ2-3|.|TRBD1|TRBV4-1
TGCGCCAGCAGCCATCTAAAACTTCGCAGGGGGCAAGCAGATACGCAGTATTTT
CASSHLKLRRGQADTQYF
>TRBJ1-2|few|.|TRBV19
TGTGCCAGTAGTTTCTCCTCTTTCTATGGCTACACCTTC
CASSFSSFYGYTF
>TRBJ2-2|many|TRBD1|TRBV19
TGTGCCAGTAGTACCTTGACAGGGGCCGGGGAGCTGTTTTTT
CASSTLTGAGELFF
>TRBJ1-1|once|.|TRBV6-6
TGTGCCAGCACCCATGGGTGGGACACTGAAGCTTTCTTT
CASTHGWDTEAFF
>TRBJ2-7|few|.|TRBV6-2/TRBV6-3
TGTGCCAGCAGTTACTCTACAGCCAACAGCTACGAGCAGTACTTC
CASSYSTANSYEQYF
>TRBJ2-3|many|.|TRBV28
TGTGCCAGCGGCCACAGATTGTTCGGCACAGATACGCAGTATTTT
CASGHRLFGTDTQYF
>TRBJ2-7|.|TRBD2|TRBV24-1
TGTGCCACCTATCCGACTAGCGGGAGGGCTTTTACCTACGAGCAGTACTTC
CATYPTSGRAFTYEQYF
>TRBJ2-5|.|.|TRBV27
TGTGCCAGCAGTTCCCTGGAGGGCCCCCGAGAGACCCAGTACTTC
CASSSLEGPRETQYF
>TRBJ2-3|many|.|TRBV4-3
TGCGCCAGCAGCCAAGAACAGCTAGGCACAGATACGCAGTATTTT
CASSQEQLGTDTQYF
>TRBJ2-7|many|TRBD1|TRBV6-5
TGTGCCAGCAGTTACTTCGGGACAGGACTCCCTACCGAGCAGTACTTC
CASSYFGTGLPTEQYF
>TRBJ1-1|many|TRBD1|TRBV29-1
TGCAGCGTTGAAGTGACAGGGGACACTGAAGCTTTCTTT
CSVEVTGDTEAFF
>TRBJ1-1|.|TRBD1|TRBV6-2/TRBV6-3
TGTGCCAGCAGTTACGCTTTGGACAGGGGTTACACTGAAGCTTTCTTT
CASSYALDRGYTEAFF
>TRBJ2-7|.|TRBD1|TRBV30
TGTGCCTGGGCCCTGGGACAGGGGTTGTCCTACGAGCAGTACTTC
CAWALGQGLSYEQYF
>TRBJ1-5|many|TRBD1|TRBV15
TGTGCCACCAGCAGAGAGACAGGGGATTATCAGCCCCAGCATTTT
CATSRETGDYQPQHF
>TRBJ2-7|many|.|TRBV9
TGTGCCAGCAGCGTAGAGGACAGTTACGAGCAGTACTTC
CASSVEDSYEQYF